The entry below gives a single T cell receptor (beta chain) sequence along with its context. The data originate from a study of blood T cell repertoires in COVID-19. Study at large: The samples span acute and convalescent COVID-19 from the United States, Italy and Spain. T cells, B-cell-depleted T cells, or PBMCs provided the cDNA or gDNA that served as material.

Original analysis: Reference gene primer amplification yielded estimated nucleated cell counts. Profiled with immunoSEQ multiplex PCR; TCRdb holds only in-frame clones, not every one. V and J calls and clone size are given by that table; D and trimming were obtained from the DNA. The sample records hundreds of thousands of clones, roughly 90% being singletons. The CDR3 sequence is 16 residues long. In germline, CDR1 is MNHNY, CDR2 SVGAGI (reference sequence). Trimming cost V 1 base and J 0 bases, with 10 bases left between them. What was sequenced was peripheral blood. The clonotype was recovered from a man aged 18 to 35 with COVID-19, enrolled during active disease. The J gene is TRBJ1-3, the V gene TRBV6-6; D gene ambiguous. The CDR3 protein is CASSYYKMSSGNTIYF. The DNA for the CDR3 is TGTGCCAGCAGTTACTATAAGATGAGCTCTGGAAACACCATATATTTT.